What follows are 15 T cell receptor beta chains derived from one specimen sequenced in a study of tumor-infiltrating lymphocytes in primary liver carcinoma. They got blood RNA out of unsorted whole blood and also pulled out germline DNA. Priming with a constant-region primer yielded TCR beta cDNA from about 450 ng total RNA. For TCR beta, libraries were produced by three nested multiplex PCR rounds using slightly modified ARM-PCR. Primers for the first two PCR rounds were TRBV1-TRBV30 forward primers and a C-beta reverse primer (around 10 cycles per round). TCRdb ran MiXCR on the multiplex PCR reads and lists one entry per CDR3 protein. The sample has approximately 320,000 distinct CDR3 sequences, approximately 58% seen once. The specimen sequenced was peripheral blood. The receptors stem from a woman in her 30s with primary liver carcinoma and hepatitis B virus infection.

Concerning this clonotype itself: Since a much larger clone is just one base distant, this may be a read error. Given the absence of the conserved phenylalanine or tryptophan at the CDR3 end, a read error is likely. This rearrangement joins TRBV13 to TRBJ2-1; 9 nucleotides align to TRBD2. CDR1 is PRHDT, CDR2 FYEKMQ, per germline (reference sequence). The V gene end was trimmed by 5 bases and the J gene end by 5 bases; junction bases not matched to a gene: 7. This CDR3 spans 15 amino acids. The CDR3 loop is CASSRRLAANNEQFL. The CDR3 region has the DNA TGTGCCAGCAGCCGCCGACTAGCGGCTAACAATGAGCAGTTCCTC.

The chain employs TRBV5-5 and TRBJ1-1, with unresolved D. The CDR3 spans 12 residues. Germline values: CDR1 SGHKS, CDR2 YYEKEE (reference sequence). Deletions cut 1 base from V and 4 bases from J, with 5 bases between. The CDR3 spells CASSLRSTEAFF. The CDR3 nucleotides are TGTGCCAGCAGCTTGAGAAGCACTGAAGCTTTCTTT.

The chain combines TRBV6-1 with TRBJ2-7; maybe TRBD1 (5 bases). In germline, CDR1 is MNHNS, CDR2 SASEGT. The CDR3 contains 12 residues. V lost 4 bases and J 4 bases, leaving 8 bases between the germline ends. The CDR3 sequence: CASSADRYEQYF. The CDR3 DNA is TGTGCCAGCAGTGCAGACAGATACGAGCAGTACTTC.

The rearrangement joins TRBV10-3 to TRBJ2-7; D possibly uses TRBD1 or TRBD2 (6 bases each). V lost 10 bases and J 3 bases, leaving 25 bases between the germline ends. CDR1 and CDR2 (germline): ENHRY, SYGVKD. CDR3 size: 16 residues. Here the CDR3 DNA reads TGTGCCACCCTTACCTCCAAACAGGAGGGGGACTACGAGCAGTACTTC. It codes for CATLTSKQEGDYEQYF.

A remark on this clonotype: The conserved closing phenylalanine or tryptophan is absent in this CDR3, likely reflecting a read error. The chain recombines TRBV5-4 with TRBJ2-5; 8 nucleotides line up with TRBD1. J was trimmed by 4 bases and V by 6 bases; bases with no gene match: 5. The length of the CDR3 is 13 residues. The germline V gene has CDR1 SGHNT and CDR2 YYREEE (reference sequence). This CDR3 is CASTQGARETQYL. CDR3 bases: TGTGCCAGCACCCAGGGGGCCAGAGAGACCCAGTACTTA.

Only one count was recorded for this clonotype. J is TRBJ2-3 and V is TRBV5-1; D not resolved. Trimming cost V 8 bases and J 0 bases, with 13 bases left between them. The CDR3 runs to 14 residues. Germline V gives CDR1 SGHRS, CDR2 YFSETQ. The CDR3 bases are TGCGCCAGTAGACCCCTATCGAGCACAGATACGCAGTATTTT. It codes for CASRPLSSTDTQYF.

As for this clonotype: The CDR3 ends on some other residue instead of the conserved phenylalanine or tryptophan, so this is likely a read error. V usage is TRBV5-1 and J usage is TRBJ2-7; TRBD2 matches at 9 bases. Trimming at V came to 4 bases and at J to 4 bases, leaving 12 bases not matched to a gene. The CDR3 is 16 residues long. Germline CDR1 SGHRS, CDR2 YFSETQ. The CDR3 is CASSQGVSGSQYEQYL. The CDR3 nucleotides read TGCGCCAGCAGCCAGGGGGTTAGCGGGAGTCAGTACGAGCAGTACTTA.

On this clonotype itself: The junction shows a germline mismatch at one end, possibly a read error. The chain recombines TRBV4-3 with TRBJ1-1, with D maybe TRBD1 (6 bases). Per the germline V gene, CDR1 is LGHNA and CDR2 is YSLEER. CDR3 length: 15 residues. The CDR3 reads CASSRTTTGNTEVFF. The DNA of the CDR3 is TGCGCCAGCAGTCGAACCACCACAGGGAACACTGAAGTTTTCTTT.

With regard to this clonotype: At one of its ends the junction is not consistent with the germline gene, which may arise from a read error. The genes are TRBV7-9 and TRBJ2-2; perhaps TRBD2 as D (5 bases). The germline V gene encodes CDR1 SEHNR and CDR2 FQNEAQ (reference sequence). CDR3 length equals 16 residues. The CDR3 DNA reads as TGTGCCAGCAGCTTAGCTATTGGCAGCTTCACCGGGGAACTGTTTTTT. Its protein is CASSLAIGSFTGELFF.

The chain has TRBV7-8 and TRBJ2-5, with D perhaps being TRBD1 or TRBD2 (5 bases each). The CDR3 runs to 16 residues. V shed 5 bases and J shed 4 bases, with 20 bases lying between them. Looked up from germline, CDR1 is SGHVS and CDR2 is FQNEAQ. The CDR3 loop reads CASSLRRPGTSETQYF. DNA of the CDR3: TGTGCCAGCAGCCTAAGACGACCCGGGACCTCAGAGACCCAGTACTTC. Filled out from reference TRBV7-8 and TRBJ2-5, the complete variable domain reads GAGVSQSPRYKVAKRGQDVALRCDPISGHVSLFWYQQALGQGPEFLTYFQNEAQLDKSGLPSDRFFAERPEGSVSTLKIQRTQQEDSAVYLCASSLRRPGTSETQYFGPGTRLLVL.

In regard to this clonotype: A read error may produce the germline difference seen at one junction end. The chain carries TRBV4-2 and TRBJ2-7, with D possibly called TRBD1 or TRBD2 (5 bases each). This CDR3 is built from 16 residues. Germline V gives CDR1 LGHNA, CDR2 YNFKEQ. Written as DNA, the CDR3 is TGTGCCAGCACCCAAACCACCGGGACCTATGACTACGAGCAGTACTTC. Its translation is CASTQTTGTYDYEQYF.

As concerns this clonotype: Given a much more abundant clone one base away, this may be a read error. Here the CDR3 DNA reads TGTGCCAGCAATCTTGGCCCGGGGCAGTCGAGCTCCTACGAGCAGTACTTC. This codes for CASNLGPGQSSSYEQYF. The rearrangement uses TRBV28 and TRBJ2-7; D tentatively reads TRBD1 or TRBD2 (5 bases each). Germline V CDR1 and CDR2: MDHEN, SYDVKM. V lost 7 bases to trimming and J lost 0 bases, with 22 bases between them. The CDR3 consists of 17 residues. The variable domain in full, with the rest retrieved from reference TRBV28 and TRBJ2-7, is DVKVTQSSRYLVKRTGEKVFLECVQDMDHENMFWYRQDPGLGLRLIYFSYDVKMKEKGDIPEGYSVSREKKERFSLILESASTNQTSMYLCASNLGPGQSSSYEQYFGPGTRLTVT.

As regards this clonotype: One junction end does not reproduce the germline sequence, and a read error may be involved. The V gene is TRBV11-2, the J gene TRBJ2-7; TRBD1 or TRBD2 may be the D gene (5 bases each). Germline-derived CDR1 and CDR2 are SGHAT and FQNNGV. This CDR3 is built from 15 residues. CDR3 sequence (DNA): TGTGCCAGCACCCACTGGGGACGAGGTCGTTACGAGCAGCGCTTC. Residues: CASTHWGRGRYEQRF.

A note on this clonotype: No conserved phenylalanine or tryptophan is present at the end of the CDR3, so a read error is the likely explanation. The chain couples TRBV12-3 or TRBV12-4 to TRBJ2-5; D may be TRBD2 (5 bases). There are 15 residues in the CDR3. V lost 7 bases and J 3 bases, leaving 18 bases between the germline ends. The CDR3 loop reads CASNTYTGNEETQYL. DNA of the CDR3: TGTGCCAGCAACACCTACACCGGGAACGAAGAGACCCAGTACTTA.

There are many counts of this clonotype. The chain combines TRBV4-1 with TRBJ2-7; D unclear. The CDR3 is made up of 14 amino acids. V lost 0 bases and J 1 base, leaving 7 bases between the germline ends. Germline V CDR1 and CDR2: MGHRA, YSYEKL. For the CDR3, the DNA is TGCGCCAGCAGCCAAGATCGCGGTTCCTACGAGCAGTACTTC. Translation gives CASSQDRGSYEQYF.